The TCR beta chain under discussion was sequenced for a study of T-cell memory formation after mild COVID-19. This clonotype was detected many times. TCRdb re-derived calls from the 5' RACE reads in MiXCR, one entry per CDR3 protein. Seen here are over 120,000 distinct CDR3 sequences, approximately 5.7% observed once, and the top ten hold 2% to 2.5%. The sample consisted of PBMCs or a T cell subset sorted from them (not recorded which). The clonotype originates from an adult woman who had mild COVID-19 (a few samples of this study predate the infection). Cell type and time point are not known.

The CDR3 DNA is TGCAGTGCTAGTTTCCTCGGGGGACACAATGAAAAACTGTTTTTT. Amino acid sequence: CSASFLGGHNEKLFF. The chain uses TRBV20-1 and TRBJ1-4, with D possibly TRBD1 on 6 matching bases. V dropped 3 bases and J dropped 5 bases, with 16 bases sitting between them. Germline V CDR1 and CDR2: DFQATT, SNEGSKA (reference sequence). CDR3 size: 15 residues.